Listed here is a single T cell receptor beta chain. The antigen is undetermined. The data derive from a study of regulatory T cells. Amplification used 52 TRBV primers and 13 TRBJ primers. Clones were read by immunoSEQ multiplex PCR, and TCRdb kept only the in-frame ones, dropping some. The sample gives 30,000 to 40,000 clones, roughly 92% of which show up once; around 0.98% is in the top ten. Study-level results: Hydrophobic residues at CDR3 positions 6 and 7 were enriched in conventional CD4+ T cells of CD3G-deficient patients.

The CDR3 consists of 12 residues. The germline CDR1 and CDR2 sequences are ENHRY and SYGVKD. The V end lost 4 bases, the J end lost 5 bases, and 5 bases lay between the germline ends. This chain links TRBV10-3 with TRBJ2-2; D is ambiguous. This TCR came from a child younger than 10 with CD3G deficiency. Sequencing used conventional CD4+ T cells sorted from blood. CDR3 loop: CAISAETGELFF. The CDR3 DNA reads as TGTGCCATCAGTGCCGAAACCGGGGAGCTGTTTTTT.